The next 9 T cell receptor beta chains were all read from a single sample in a study of blood T cells in healthy people across ages. Through a sample-barcoded 5' primer and a J-beta primer mix, a second PCR was run for about 6 to 11 cycles. TCRdb itself ran the 5' RACE reads through MiXCR, one entry per CDR3 protein. The data show hundreds of thousands of distinct CDR3 sequences, roughly two fifths seen once. Sequenced: blood. The source is a man at least 80 years old in good health.

The V and J genes are TRBV27 and TRBJ1-1; 10 nucleotides line up with TRBD1. The V gene's germline CDR1 is MNHEY and CDR2 SMNVEV (reference sequence). This CDR3 has 18 residues. V lost 5 bases to trimming and J lost 5 bases; unmatched junction nucleotides: 17. In nucleotides, the CDR3 is TGTGCCAGCAGTCTGGCAGGGACAGGGGTTATGAAGTGGACTGAAGCTTTCTTT. It specifies CASSLAGTGVMKWTEAFF.

The gene calls are TRBV5-1 and TRBJ2-3; 10 bases fit TRBD2. Germline V gene lookup returns CDR1 SGHRS and CDR2 YFSETQ. The CDR3 totals 15 residues. V gave up 4 bases and J gave up 4 bases; unmatched junction bases: 6. This CDR3 reads CASSPYGLAADTQYF. Here the CDR3 DNA reads TGCGCCAGCAGCCCCTATGGACTAGCGGCAGATACGCAGTATTTT.

The chain has TRBV30 and TRBJ1-6; 7 nucleotides align to TRBD1. This CDR3 contains 16 residues. Germline values: CDR1 GTSNPN, CDR2 SVGIG (reference sequence). The V gene end was trimmed by 8 bases and the J gene end by 0 bases; junction bases not matched to a gene: 10. The CDR3 here is CAGTVSTSSYNSPLHF. As DNA, the CDR3 is TGTGCCGGGACAGTCTCGACGAGCTCCTATAATTCACCCCTCCACTTT.

This clonotype occurred a few times. This sequence joins TRBV10-2 and TRBJ2-4; D perhaps matches TRBD1 (6 bases). The end of the DNA aligns better with TRBJ2-7, so the J call may be wrong. The CDR3 is 14 residues long. CDR1 and CDR2 (germline): WSHSY, SAAADI. In nucleotides, the CDR3 is TGCGCCAGCAGGAGTCCAGGGGCGAGCTACGAGCAGTACTTC. Protein product: CASRSPGASYEQYF.

The chain carries TRBV6-2 or TRBV6-3 and TRBJ2-1; TRBD2 aligns across 10 bases. The CDR3 spans 21 residues. Germline loops: CDR1 MNHEY, CDR2 SVGEGT. With 0 bases clipped from V and 3 bases from J, the junction kept 17 bases outside the gene matches. Here the CDR3 reads CASSYSKLRLAGASYYNEQFF. In nucleotides, the CDR3 is TGTGCCAGCAGTTACTCGAAGTTGAGACTAGCGGGCGCAAGCTACTACAATGAGCAGTTCTTC.

This clonotype turned up a few times. The chain recombines TRBV10-3 with TRBJ2-5, with D perhaps assigned TRBD1 or TRBD2 (5 bases each). V was trimmed by 3 bases and J by 13 bases, leaving 15 bases between them. The germline CDR1 and CDR2 sequences are ENHRY and SYGVKD. There are 12 residues in the CDR3. The CDR3 DNA is TGTGCCATCAGTGACCGGGGACGAGATGCGTACTTC. As protein: CAISDRGRDAYF.

This clonotype is a singleton in its sample. The V gene is TRBV20-1, the J gene TRBJ1-1; the match to TRBD1 covers 8 bases. CDR1 and CDR2 (germline): DFQATT, SNEGSKA (reference sequence). The CDR3 totals 13 residues. V shed 5 bases and J 7 bases; nucleotides not matched to a gene: 9. CDR3 sequence (DNA): TGCAGTGCTTTCCAGGGGGCGTGGGGTGAAGCTTTCTTT. Amino acid sequence: CSAFQGAWGEAFF.

The chain couples TRBV5-5 to TRBJ2-5; D may be TRBD1 (6 bases). V was clipped by 4 bases and J by 0 bases, with 16 bases between them. There are 16 residues in the CDR3. Germline V gene lookup returns CDR1 SGHKS and CDR2 YYEKEE (reference sequence). This chain's CDR3 is CASSIRRDTYQETQYF. The CDR3 DNA reads as TGTGCCAGCAGCATCCGACGGGACACGTACCAAGAGACCCAGTACTTC.

This clonotype was seen more than once but under ten times. V gene TRBV5-1 combines with J gene TRBJ1-4; D is possibly TRBD1 (6 bases). The CDR3 is 13 amino acids. V was shortened by 5 bases and J by 7 bases, with 12 bases between the two germline ends. Germline values: CDR1 SGHRS, CDR2 YFSETQ. Written as DNA, the CDR3 is TGCGCCAGCAGTTCGGGGGGGGCTGAAAAACTGTTTTTT. Its protein is CASSSGGAEKLFF.